This TCR beta chain was recovered during a study of blood T cell repertoires in COVID-19. On the study more broadly: From the United States, Italy and Spain came samples of acute and convalescent COVID-19.

Sequencing was performed with immunoSEQ multiplex PCR; in TCRdb, only in-frame clones are kept and a portion is missing. The sample records under 250,000 clones, 85% to 90% being singletons. Germline CDR1 and CDR2: MNHEY and SMNVEV (reference sequence). The trim removed 4 bases at V and 5 bases at J, leaving 2 bases unmatched. CDR3 length equals 15 residues. The J gene is TRBJ2-5, the V gene TRBV27, with 15 bases that match TRBD2. This TCR was sampled from a woman aged 70-85 years with active or convalescent COVID-19. The specimen sequenced was peripheral blood. Here the CDR3 DNA reads TGTGCCAGCAGTTCGGGGACTAGCGGGGGGGAGACCCAGTACTTC. It translates to CASSSGTSGGETQYF.